The T cell receptor (beta chain) described here comes from a study of human T cells and chemical hapten exposure. Study at large: Diphenylcyclopropenone was applied weekly to patients' scalps across the roughly 25-week study.

Time point defined: pre-sensitization, week 0. Treatment reported: therapeutic diphenylcyclopropenone sensitization with weekly scalp DPC. Trimming removed 1 base from V and 1 base from J, with 7 bases in between. The CDR3 runs to 14 residues. Germline-derived CDR1 and CDR2 are LGHNT and FRNRAP. This clonotype was found many times. TCRdb re-derived calls from the RACE reads in MiXCR, one entry per CDR3 protein. The table has around 250,000 distinct CDR3 sequences, roughly 8.9% seen once. The source of this sequence is a woman aged 40 to 49 with alopecia areata. Some clones in this sample may be carry-over from other donors' samples. Sequencing was performed on whole blood, taken in connection with sensitization to the hapten diphenylcyclopropenone (DPC). The chain links TRBV12-5 to TRBJ1-1; D uncertain. CDR3 nucleotides: TGTGCTAGTGGTTTGGCGGAGGCGAACACTGAAGCTTTCTTT. Its protein product is CASGLAEANTEAFF.